The source of this T cell receptor (beta chain) is a study of blood T cell repertoires in COVID-19. About the research overall: COVID-19 samples, acute and convalescent, were from the United States, Italy and Spain.

Per the original data handling: The authors estimated nucleated cell counts from reference gene primer amplification. Profiling relied on immunoSEQ multiplex PCR, and the TCRdb table lists in-frame clones only, not all of them. From that table come the V and J calls and clone size; the DNA was used to work out D and trimming. Of a few hundred thousand clones listed, 80% to 90% are singletons. The receptor was isolated from a woman of 80 years or more with acute or convalescent COVID-19. The sample comprised peripheral blood.

The CDR3 loop is CASSWQGLAFF. In nucleotides, the CDR3 is TGTGCCAGCAGTTGGCAGGGGTTAGCTTTCTTT. The chain combines TRBV6-5 with TRBJ1-1, with D perhaps matching TRBD1 (6 bases). Germline values: CDR1 MNHEY, CDR2 SVGAGI. V was trimmed by 4 bases and J by 10 bases, leaving 10 bases between them. The CDR3 totals 11 residues.